Below, 18 T cell receptor beta chains from the same sample are listed, as sequenced in a study of cytomegalovirus exposure and HLA in healthy donors. Sequencing was performed with immunoSEQ multiplex PCR; in TCRdb, only in-frame clones are kept and a portion is missing. The table includes some 140,000 clones, approximately 85% detected once. The sequencing sample was made of PBMCs. These receptors were collected from a woman aged 25-40 years in good health and CMV-seronegative.

The chain links TRBV27 to TRBJ2-2; tentative D call: TRBD2 (5 bases). The V gene lost 8 bases and the J gene lost 6 bases, with 19 bases spanning the gap. This CDR3 region has 15 residues. Germline V lookup: CDR1 MNHEY, CDR2 SMNVEV (reference sequence). The DNA for the CDR3 is TGTGCCAGCCAACTCGGGCAACGGGGTGCCGGGGAGCTGTTTTTT. Its translation is CASQLGQRGAGELFF.

The rearrangement uses TRBV19 and TRBJ2-1, with TRBD2 matching over 8 bases. Germline values: CDR1 LNHDA, CDR2 SQIVND (reference sequence). The CDR3 contains 16 residues. V lost 4 bases to trimming and J lost 3 bases; unmatched junction nucleotides: 8. The CDR3 loop reads CASSTPGTRSYNEQFF. CDR3 bases: TGTGCCAGTAGTACTCCCGGGACTAGGAGCTACAATGAGCAGTTCTTC.

The chain has TRBV4-2 and TRBJ2-7; a weak D match, TRBD1 (6 bases). With 1 base removed from V and 0 bases from J, the gap between germline ends came to 16 bases. Per germline, CDR1 LGHNA and CDR2 YNFKEQ. The CDR3 loop spans 17 amino acids. The CDR3 coding sequence is TGTGCCAGCAGCCAAGCGGGCACGACAGGAAACTCCTACGAGCAGTACTTC. Translated: CASSQAGTTGNSYEQYF.

V gene TRBV2 combines with J gene TRBJ1-6; 7 bases align to TRBD1. The V gene end was trimmed by 7 bases and the J gene end by 6 bases; junction bases not matched to a gene: 6. CDR1 and CDR2 from the germline V gene are SNHLY and FYNNEI. This CDR3 has 14 residues. As DNA, the CDR3 is TGTGCCAGCACCCCGGGACAGTTTAATTCACCCCTCCACTTT. It yields the protein CASTPGQFNSPLHF.

The chain joins TRBV29-1 to TRBJ2-5; possibly TRBD2 for D (7 bases). This CDR3 comprises 13 residues. Trimming cost V 0 bases and J 4 bases, with 9 bases left between them. Germline V gene lookup returns CDR1 SQVTM and CDR2 ANQGSEA. The CDR3 DNA sequence: TGCAGCGTTGAAGAAGGGGGGGGAGAGACCCAGTACTTC. Its protein is CSVEEGGGETQYF.

The chain is built from TRBV6-1 and TRBJ2-7, with a possible D match to TRBD2 (6 bases). The CDR3 has 14 amino acids. Trimming cost V 6 bases and J 1 base, with 13 bases left between them. Germline V gene lookup returns CDR1 MNHNS and CDR2 SASEGT. The CDR3 coding sequence is TGTGCCAGCAGCGCGGGGCAAATTTCCTACGAGCAGTACTTC. Translating gives CASSAGQISYEQYF.

The V call is TRBV9, the J call TRBJ1-5, with 8 bases that match TRBD1. Trimming removed 0 bases from V and 5 bases from J; junction bases left unmatched: 7. The V gene's germline CDR1 is SGDLS and CDR2 YYNGEE. CDR3 size: 16 residues. CDR3 coding DNA: TGTGCCAGCAGCGTAGAGACAGGGGAAAGGGATCAGCCCCAGCATTTT. This gives the protein CASSVETGERDQPQHF.

The chain recombines TRBV7-6 with TRBJ1-2; weak D call: TRBD1 (5 bases). The CDR3 contains 16 residues. Trimming took 1 base from V and 3 from J, leaving 15 bases between them. Germline-derived CDR1 and CDR2 are SGHVS and FNYEAQ. CDR3 sequence (DNA): TGTGCCAGCAGCTTAGGCAGCAGGGCCACTGACTATGGCTACACCTTC. It codes for CASSLGSRATDYGYTF.

The chain carries TRBV7-3 and TRBJ2-1; tentatively, D is TRBD1 (6 bases). V lost 8 bases and J lost 3, with 17 bases in between. Germline CDR1 is SGHTA and CDR2 is FQGTGA. The CDR3 consists of 15 residues. In DNA form, the CDR3 reads TGTGCCAGCTCGAAACAGGGTGGACTCTACAATGAGCAGTTCTTC. Amino acid sequence: CASSKQGGLYNEQFF.

CDR3 loop: CASSGGQGTSYNEQFF. Here the CDR3 DNA reads TGTGCCAGCAGTGGAGGACAGGGTACCTCCTACAATGAGCAGTTCTTC. The V gene is TRBV6-1, the J gene TRBJ2-1, with 8 nucleotides matching TRBD1. This CDR3 has 16 residues. Germline CDR1 reads MNHNS; CDR2 reads SASEGT. The V segment lost 4 bases and the J segment 0 bases; nucleotides outside the gene matches: 5.

The genes are TRBV18 and TRBJ1-1; D is undetermined. Trimming stripped 4 bases from V and 2 bases from J, with 11 bases between. Germline V gene data show CDR1 as KGHSH and CDR2 as LQKENI. There are 14 residues in the CDR3. In DNA, the CDR3 is TGTGCCAGCTCACTGGCCAGTTATAACACTGAAGCTTTCTTT. It encodes CASSLASYNTEAFF. The variable domain in full, completed from reference TRBV18 and TRBJ1-1, reads NAGVMQNPRHLVRRRGQEARLRCSPMKGHSHVYWYRQLPEEGLKFMVYLQKENIIDESGMPKERFSAEFPKEGPSILRIQQVVRGDSAAYFCASSLASYNTEAFFGQGTRLTVV.

The chain couples TRBV6-5 to TRBJ2-7, with 7 bases that match TRBD1. This CDR3 spans 14 amino acids. Germline assignment: CDR1 MNHEY and CDR2 SVGAGI. V lost 5 bases, J lost 7 bases, and 11 bases stayed unmatched. CDR3 sequence reads: CASSRSDRTGEQYF. CDR3 in DNA: TGTGCCAGCAGTCGATCGGACAGGACGGGAGAGCAGTACTTC.

This sequence joins TRBV7-9 and TRBJ1-1; weak D call: TRBD1 (6 bases). The CDR3 is made up of 14 amino acids. Trimming stripped 2 bases from V and 4 bases from J, with 11 bases between. Germline V gene data show CDR1 as SEHNR and CDR2 as FQNEAQ (reference sequence). CDR3 DNA: TGTGCCAGCAGCTTATTGCCAGGGGCCACTGAAGCTTTCTTT. The encoded protein is CASSLLPGATEAFF.

CDR3 sequence (DNA): TGCGCCAGCAGCCAAGCGACGGGACAGGGTGCTTTCTTT. It translates to CASSQATGQGAFF. V and J are TRBV4-1 and TRBJ1-1, with 9 bases matching TRBD1. This CDR3 is built from 13 residues. V trimming: 1 base; J trimming: 11 bases; junction bases outside the gene matches: 5. CDR1 and CDR2 (germline): MGHRA, YSYEKL.

This clone has only one observation. The chain couples TRBV10-2 to TRBJ2-7; 9 bases line up with TRBD2. The CDR3 has 15 residues. V lost 2 bases to trimming and J lost 4 bases; unmatched junction nucleotides: 6. Germline V gives CDR1 WSHSY, CDR2 SAAADI. The CDR3 loop reads CASSEPAGGRYEQYF. The DNA for the CDR3 is TGCGCCAGCAGTGAGCCGGCGGGGGGGCGGTACGAGCAGTACTTC.

V and J are TRBV18 and TRBJ2-1; the D gene is possibly TRBD2 (5 bases). Germline V CDR1 and CDR2: KGHSH, LQKENI. V was pared by 4 bases and J by 4 bases, with 11 bases between. This CDR3 contains 14 residues. CDR3 residues: CASSLHSGYNEQFF. DNA for the CDR3: TGTGCCAGCTCACTACACTCGGGGTACAATGAGCAGTTCTTC.

This chain connects TRBV11-3 to TRBJ2-2; the D is unclear. V was clipped by 1 base and J by 4 bases, with 10 bases between them. Per the germline V gene, CDR1 is SGHNT and CDR2 is YENEEA. CDR3 length: 15 amino acids. The DNA for the CDR3 is TGTGCCAGCAGCTTAGGGTCCGCGTTCACCGGGGAGCTGTTTTTT. Amino acid sequence: CASSLGSAFTGELFF.

The V and J genes are TRBV9 and TRBJ1-1; no definite D call. The V gene's germline CDR1 is SGDLS and CDR2 YYNGEE. With 4 bases removed from V and 5 bases from J, the gap between germline ends came to 12 bases. This CDR3 contains 13 residues. CDR3 in DNA: TGTGCCAGCAGCATCGGGGTGGAAACTGAAGCTTTCTTT. Translation: CASSIGVETEAFF.